Listed below are T cell receptor beta chains from one sample, sequenced in a study of shared clonotypes between healthy human individuals. Sequencing used immunoSEQ multiplex PCR; TCRdb keeps in-frame clones, though not all of them. This table holds roughly 2,500,000 clones, 90% to 95% found once. Material for sequencing was naive CD4+ T cells from PBMCs. The receptors were sampled from a man aged 18 to 29 in good health. Some clones in this sample may be carry-over from other donors' samples. CDR3s leave out the opening cysteine and the closing phenylalanine or tryptophan. The order of the fields is V gene, J gene, CDR3 protein.

TRBV12-1	TRBJ1-3	ASSFECRSQRSSGNTIY
TRBV7-6	TRBJ2-7	ASSALTAVKQY
TRBV2	TRBJ1-3	ASSEQRSSGNTIY
TRBV4-1	TRBJ2-3	ASSQGRNADTQY
TRBV9	TRBJ1-1	ASSVDLLNAEAF
TRBV9	TRBJ2-3	ASSVATRGQSGTDTQY
TRBV6-4	TRBJ2-1	ASSDTGGPYNEQF
TRBV6-1	TRBJ2-5	ASSQGGETQY
TRBV28	TRBJ2-7	ASSTQCQGADYEQY
TRBV28	TRBJ1-1	ASSPHEENTEAF
TRBV4-2	TRBJ2-1	ASSYRESWDNEQF
TRBV10-2	TRBJ1-1	ASSDMGLFEAF
TRBV28	TRBJ2-7	ASSFKVRRLGPYEQY
TRBV30	TRBJ1-4	AWRGGYATNEKLF
TRBV5-1	TRBJ1-1	ASSLELNSAVNTEAF
TRBV28	TRBJ2-7	ALGASGSREQY
TRBV5-6	TRBJ1-3	ASSLDRRSGNTIY
TRBV6-1	TRBJ1-5	ASRGPGPLVQPQH
TRBV2	TRBJ2-5	ASAKRDRGHETQY
TRBV6-5	TRBJ2-1	ASSYRGRPYNEQF
TRBV13	TRBJ1-6	ASSYRTSSPLH
TRBV19	TRBJ2-7	ASSTSGSLYEQY
TRBV9	TRBJ1-3	ASTRGDNSGNTIY
TRBV19	TRBJ1-5	ASGREPQH
TRBV6-6	TRBJ2-2	ASSYLTGELF
TRBV7-9	TRBJ1-1	ASSLEWWVDTEAF
TRBV19	TRBJ2-2	ASSLGTGGNTGELF
TRBV2	TRBJ2-2	ASRKTGRGTGELF
TRBV2	TRBJ2-5	ASGNRGRRETQY
TRBV6-1	TRBJ2-5	ASSPGFGETQY
TRBV27	TRBJ2-1	ASGGPLNEQF
TRBV4-2	TRBJ1-2	ASSQQGSDGYT
TRBV28	TRBJ2-4	ASSFRSGIKNIQY
TRBV7-9	TRBJ2-1	ASSSVWRGDNEQF
TRBV7-8	TRBJ1-2	ASSLRGGQYGYT